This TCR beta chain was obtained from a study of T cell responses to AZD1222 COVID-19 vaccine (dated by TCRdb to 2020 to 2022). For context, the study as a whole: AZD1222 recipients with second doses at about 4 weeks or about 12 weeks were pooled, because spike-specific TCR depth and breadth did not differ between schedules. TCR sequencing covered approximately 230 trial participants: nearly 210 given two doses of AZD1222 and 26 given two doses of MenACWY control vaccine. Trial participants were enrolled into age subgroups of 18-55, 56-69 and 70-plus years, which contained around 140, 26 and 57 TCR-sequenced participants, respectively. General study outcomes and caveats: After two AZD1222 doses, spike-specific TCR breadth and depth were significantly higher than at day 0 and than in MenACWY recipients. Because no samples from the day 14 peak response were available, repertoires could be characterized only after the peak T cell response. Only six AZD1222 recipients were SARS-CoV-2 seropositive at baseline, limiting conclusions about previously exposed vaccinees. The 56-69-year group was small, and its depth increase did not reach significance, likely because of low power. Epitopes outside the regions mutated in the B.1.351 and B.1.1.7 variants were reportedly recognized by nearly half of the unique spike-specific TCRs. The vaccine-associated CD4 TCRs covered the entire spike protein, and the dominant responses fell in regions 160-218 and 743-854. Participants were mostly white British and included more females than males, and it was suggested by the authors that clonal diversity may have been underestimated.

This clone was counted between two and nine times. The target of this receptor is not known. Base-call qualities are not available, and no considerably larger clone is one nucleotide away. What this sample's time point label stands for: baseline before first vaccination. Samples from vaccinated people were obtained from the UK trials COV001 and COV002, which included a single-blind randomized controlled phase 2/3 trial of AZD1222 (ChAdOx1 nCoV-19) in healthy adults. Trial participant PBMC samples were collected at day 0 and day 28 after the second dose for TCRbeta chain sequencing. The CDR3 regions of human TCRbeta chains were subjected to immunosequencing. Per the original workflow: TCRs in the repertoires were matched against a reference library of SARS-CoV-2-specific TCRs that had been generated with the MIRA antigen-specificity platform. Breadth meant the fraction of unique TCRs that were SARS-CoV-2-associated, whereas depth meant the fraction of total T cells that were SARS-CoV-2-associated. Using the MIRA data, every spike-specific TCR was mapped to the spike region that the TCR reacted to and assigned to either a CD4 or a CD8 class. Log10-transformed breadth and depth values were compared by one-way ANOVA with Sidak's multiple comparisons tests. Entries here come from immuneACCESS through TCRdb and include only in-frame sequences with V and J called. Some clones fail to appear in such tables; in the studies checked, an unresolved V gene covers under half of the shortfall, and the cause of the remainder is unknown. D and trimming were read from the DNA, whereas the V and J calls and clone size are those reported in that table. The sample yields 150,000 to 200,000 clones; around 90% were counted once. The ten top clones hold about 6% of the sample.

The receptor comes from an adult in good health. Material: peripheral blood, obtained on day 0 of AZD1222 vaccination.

The DNA sequence reads TGTGCCAGCAGCTGGGGACAGGCTCCCAATGAAAAACTGTTTTTT. This sequence encodes CASSWGQAPNEKLFF. The rearrangement joined TRBV7-9 to TRBJ1-4; the central 8 bases match TRBD1. In the germline V gene (reference sequence), CDR1 corresponds to SEHNR and CDR2 to FQNEAQ. The CDR3 measures 15 amino acids from cysteine to phenylalanine. Of the read, only the CDR3 DNA is kept; its 45 bases are in frame from base 1. Trimming takes 4 bases off V and 5 bases off J; junction bases not matched to a gene: 6.